A single sample gave rise to the 13 T cell receptor beta chains below, sequenced in a study of blood T cell repertoires in COVID-19. Profiling relied on immunoSEQ multiplex PCR, and the TCRdb table lists in-frame clones only, not all of them. The sample gives more than 200,000 clones, roughly 91% of which show up once; over 4% is in the top ten. The sequencing input was PBMCs or T cells enriched from blood (not recorded which). The receptors shown here come from a woman under 40 who had recovered from COVID-19.

The chain recombines TRBV28 with TRBJ2-7, with 10 bases fitting TRBD1. The CDR3 consists of 14 residues. CDR1 is MDHEN, CDR2 SYDVKM, per germline. Trimming took 3 bases from V and 3 from J; bases not matched to a gene: 2. DNA of the CDR3: TGTGCCAGCAGTTTCTGGACAGGGGGCTACGAGCAGTACTTC. Amino acids: CASSFWTGGYEQYF.

The chain has TRBV4-1 and TRBJ1-5; no clear D. CDR1 and CDR2 from the germline V gene are MGHRA and YSYEKL. CDR3 length: 14 amino acids. The ends were cut back, 0 bases at V and 5 bases at J, with 8 bases in the middle. CDR3 nucleotide sequence: TGCGCCAGCAGCCAAGATGAGTTTTATCAGCCCCAGCATTTT. Residues: CASSQDEFYQPQHF.

V and J are TRBV28 and TRBJ1-1, with 9 bases identical to TRBD1. CDR1 and CDR2 (germline): MDHEN, SYDVKM. Trimming took 5 bases from V and 6 from J; bases not matched to a gene: 10. The CDR3 is 15 residues long. The DNA for the CDR3 is TGTGCCAGCAGTCGGTCCGGGACAGGGTCCCCTGAAGCTTTCTTT. Translated: CASSRSGTGSPEAFF.

The chain uses TRBV9 and TRBJ1-6, with no clear D. This CDR3 region has 16 residues. Germline V gives CDR1 SGDLS, CDR2 YYNGEE. Trimming shortened V by 0 bases and J by 0 bases, and 7 bases separated the two germline ends. For the CDR3, the DNA is TGTGCCAGCAGCGTAGATATTAGCTCCTATAATTCACCCCTCCACTTT. Protein product: CASSVDISSYNSPLHF. The full variable domain, in which reference TRBV9 and TRBJ1-6 provide the parts outside the CDR3, is DSGVTQTPKHLITATGQRVTLRCSPRSGDLSVYWYQQSLDQGLQFLIQYYNGEERAKGNILERFSAQQFPDLHSELNLSSLELGDSALYFCASSVDISSYNSPLHFGNGTRLTVT.

The chain combines TRBV28 with TRBJ1-1; unclear D gene. Per germline, CDR1 MDHEN and CDR2 SYDVKM. Trimming shortened V by 2 bases and J by 2 bases, and 21 bases separated the two germline ends. The CDR3 runs 18 residues. This CDR3 is CASSLPGWEGIRNTEAFF. DNA of the CDR3: TGTGCCAGCAGTTTACCCGGCTGGGAGGGAATAAGAAACACTGAAGCTTTCTTT.

V gene TRBV29-1 combines with J gene TRBJ2-3, with 7 bases fitting TRBD1. Germline V gene lookup returns CDR1 SQVTM and CDR2 ANQGSEA. J lost 3 bases, V lost 7 bases, and 19 bases had no gene match. The CDR3 contains 17 residues. The CDR3 bases are TGCAGCGCAACAGGGGAGATCGGTACGCTTAGGACAGATACGCAGTATTTT. Its protein is CSATGEIGTLRTDTQYF.

The sample holds a few counts of this clone. This chain joins TRBV7-2 and TRBJ1-2; 9 bases fit TRBD1. The germline CDR1 and CDR2 sequences are SGHTA and FQGNSA. Unmatched junction bases numbered 9, after V lost 3 bases and J lost 13 bases. The CDR3 length is 13 residues. The CDR3 loop reads CASSLELQGAGTF. CDR3 bases: TGTGCCAGCAGCTTGGAACTACAGGGGGCGGGCACCTTC.

In this sample, this clone turned up many times. This chain links TRBV21-1 with TRBJ2-3; the table's D call of TRBD1 was not tested on the DNA. TRBV21-1 is a known pseudogene. The CDR3 runs to 15 residues. The CDR3 sequence: CASRGAYGRTDTQYF. The CDR3 nucleotides read TGTGCCAGCAGAGGGGCTTACGGGCGCACAGATACGCAGTATTTT.

This clone is medium-sized (0.01 to 0.1%). The rearrangement links TRBV6-4 to TRBJ2-1, with D unclear. Germline CDR1 reads MRHNA; CDR2 reads SNTAGT. V was pared by 3 bases and J by 0 bases, with 9 bases between. This CDR3 is 15 amino acids long. CDR3 loop: CASSESVSSYNEQFF. Written as DNA, the CDR3 is TGTGCCAGCAGTGAGAGCGTGAGCTCCTACAATGAGCAGTTCTTC.

The chain employs TRBV7-9 and TRBJ2-5, with a weak D call TRBD2 (6 bases). V lost 6 bases and J 5 bases, leaving 19 bases between the germline ends. CDR3 length: 15 residues. CDR1 is SEHNR and CDR2 is FQNEAQ in the germline V gene (reference sequence). The CDR3 loop reads CASRLPPRLGETQYF. Here the CDR3 DNA reads TGTGCCAGCAGACTCCCCCCCAGACTAGGGGAGACCCAGTACTTC.

CDR3 amino acids: CASSFGTSGYEQYF. In DNA, the CDR3 is TGTGCCAGCAGTTTCGGGACTAGCGGCTACGAGCAGTACTTC. The V and J genes are TRBV27 and TRBJ2-7; 11 bases agree with TRBD2. The trim removed 3 bases at V and 3 bases at J, leaving 1 base unmatched. Germline CDR1 is MNHEY and CDR2 is SMNVEV (reference sequence). The CDR3 consists of 14 residues.

A word on this clone: The sample holds other DNA sequences that translate to the same CDR3. The CDR3 DNA sequence: TGTGCCAGCAGCCTATCAGGGGGCAATCAGCCCCAGCATTTT. It specifies CASSLSGGNQPQHF. V gene TRBV9 combines with J gene TRBJ1-5, with a possible D match to TRBD1 (6 bases). The V end was cut by 4 bases, the J end by 2 bases, with 10 bases between. From germline, CDR1 is SGDLS and CDR2 YYNGEE. CDR3 length: 14 residues.

The chain carries TRBV20-1 and TRBJ1-5; no definite D call. Trimming took 6 bases from V and 0 from J, leaving 9 bases between them. The CDR3 contains 13 residues. The germline V gene has CDR1 DFQATT and CDR2 SNEGSKA (reference sequence). The CDR3 sequence is CSASDGSNQPQHF. In nucleotides, the CDR3 is TGCAGTGCAAGTGACGGTAGCAATCAGCCCCAGCATTTT.